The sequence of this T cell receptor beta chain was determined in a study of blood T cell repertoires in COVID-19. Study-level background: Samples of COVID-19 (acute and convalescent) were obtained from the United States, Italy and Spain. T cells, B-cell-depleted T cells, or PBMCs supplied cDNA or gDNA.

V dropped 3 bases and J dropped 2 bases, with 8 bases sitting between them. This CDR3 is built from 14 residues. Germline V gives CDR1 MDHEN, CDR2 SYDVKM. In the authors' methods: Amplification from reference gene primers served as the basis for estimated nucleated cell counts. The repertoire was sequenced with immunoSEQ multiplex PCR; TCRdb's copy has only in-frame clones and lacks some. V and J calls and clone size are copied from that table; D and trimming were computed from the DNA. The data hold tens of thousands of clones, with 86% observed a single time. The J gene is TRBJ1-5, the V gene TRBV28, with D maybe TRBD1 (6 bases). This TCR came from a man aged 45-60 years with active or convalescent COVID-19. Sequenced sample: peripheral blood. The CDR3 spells CASSFQGRNQPQHF. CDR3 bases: TGTGCCAGCAGTTTTCAGGGGCGCAATCAGCCCCAGCATTTT.